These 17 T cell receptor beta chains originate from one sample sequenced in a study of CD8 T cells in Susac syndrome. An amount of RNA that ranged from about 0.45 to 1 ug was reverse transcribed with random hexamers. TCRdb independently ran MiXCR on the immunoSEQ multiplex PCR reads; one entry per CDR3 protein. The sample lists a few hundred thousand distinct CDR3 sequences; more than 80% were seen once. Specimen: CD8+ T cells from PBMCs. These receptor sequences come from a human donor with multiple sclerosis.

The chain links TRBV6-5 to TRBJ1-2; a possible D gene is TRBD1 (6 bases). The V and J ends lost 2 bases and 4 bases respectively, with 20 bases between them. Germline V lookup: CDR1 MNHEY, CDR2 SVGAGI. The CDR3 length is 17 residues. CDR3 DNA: TGTGCCAGCAGTTACACTATCAGGGGAAAGTTAGTCTATGGCTACACCTTC. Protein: CASSYTIRGKLVYGYTF.

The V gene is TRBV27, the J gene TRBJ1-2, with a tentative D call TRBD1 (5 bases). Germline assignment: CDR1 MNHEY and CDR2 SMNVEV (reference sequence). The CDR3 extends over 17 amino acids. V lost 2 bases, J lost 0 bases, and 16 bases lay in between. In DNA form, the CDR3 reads TGTGCCAGCAGTTTAGTGTGGCAGGGCCATGCTAACTATGGCTACACCTTC. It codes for CASSLVWQGHANYGYTF.

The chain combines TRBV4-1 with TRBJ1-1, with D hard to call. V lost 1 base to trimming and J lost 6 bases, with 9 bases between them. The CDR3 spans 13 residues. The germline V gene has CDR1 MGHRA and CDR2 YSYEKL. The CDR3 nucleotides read TGCGCCAGCAGCCAAGTGTACAGTGCTGAAGCTTTCTTT. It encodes CASSQVYSAEAFF.

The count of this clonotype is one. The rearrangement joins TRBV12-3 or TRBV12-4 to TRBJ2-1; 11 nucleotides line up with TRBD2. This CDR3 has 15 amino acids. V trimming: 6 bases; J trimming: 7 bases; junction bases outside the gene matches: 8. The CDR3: CASSPGTSGPNEQFF. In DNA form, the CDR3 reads TGTGCCAGCAGCCCCGGGACTAGCGGACCAAATGAGCAGTTCTTC.

For the CDR3, the DNA is TGTGCCAGCAGGGATTGGGCCGGGGAGCTGTTTTTT. Translated: CASRDWAGELFF. The V gene is TRBV2, the J gene TRBJ2-2, with D hard to call. Trimming removed 6 bases at V and 6 bases at J, with 8 bases between. The CDR3 covers 12 residues. Germline V CDR1 and CDR2: SNHLY, FYNNEI.

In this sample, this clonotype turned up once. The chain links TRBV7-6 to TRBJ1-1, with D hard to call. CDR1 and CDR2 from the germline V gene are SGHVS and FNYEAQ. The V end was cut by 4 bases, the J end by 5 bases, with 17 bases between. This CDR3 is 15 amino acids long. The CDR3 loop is CASSYPVKPGTEAFF. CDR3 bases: TGTGCCAGCAGCTACCCGGTGAAACCGGGGACTGAAGCTTTCTTT.

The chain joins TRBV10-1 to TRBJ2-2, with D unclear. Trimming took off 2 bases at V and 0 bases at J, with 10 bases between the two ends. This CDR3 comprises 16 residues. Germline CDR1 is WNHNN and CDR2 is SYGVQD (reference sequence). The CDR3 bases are TGCGCCAGCAGTGAGGTCGGGCACCCGAACACCGGGGAGCTGTTTTTT. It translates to CASSEVGHPNTGELFF.

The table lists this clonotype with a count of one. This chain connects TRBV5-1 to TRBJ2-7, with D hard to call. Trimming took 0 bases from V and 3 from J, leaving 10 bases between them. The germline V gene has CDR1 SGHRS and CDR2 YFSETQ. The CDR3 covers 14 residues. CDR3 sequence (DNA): TGCGCCAGCAGCTTGGGGTTCGGCGACTACGAGCAGTACTTC. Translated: CASSLGFGDYEQYF.

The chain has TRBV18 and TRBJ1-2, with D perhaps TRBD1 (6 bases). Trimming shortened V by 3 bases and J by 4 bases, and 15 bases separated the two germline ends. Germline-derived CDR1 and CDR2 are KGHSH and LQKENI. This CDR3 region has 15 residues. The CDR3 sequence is CASSPHGGPGYGYTF. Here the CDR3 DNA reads TGTGCCAGCTCACCGCATGGGGGGCCGGGCTATGGCTACACCTTC.

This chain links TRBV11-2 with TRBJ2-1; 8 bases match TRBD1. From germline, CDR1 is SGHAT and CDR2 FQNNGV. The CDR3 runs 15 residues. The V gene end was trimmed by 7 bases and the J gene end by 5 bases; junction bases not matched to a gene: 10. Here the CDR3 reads CASTDEDRGNNEQFF. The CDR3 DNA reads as TGTGCCAGCACCGATGAAGACAGGGGTAACAATGAGCAGTTCTTC. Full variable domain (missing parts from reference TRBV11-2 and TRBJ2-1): EAGVAQSPRYKIIEKRQSVAFWCNPISGHATLYWYQQILGQGPKLLIQFQNNGVVDDSQLPKDRFSAERLKGVDSTLKIQPAKLEDSAVYLCASTDEDRGNNEQFFGPGTRLTVL.

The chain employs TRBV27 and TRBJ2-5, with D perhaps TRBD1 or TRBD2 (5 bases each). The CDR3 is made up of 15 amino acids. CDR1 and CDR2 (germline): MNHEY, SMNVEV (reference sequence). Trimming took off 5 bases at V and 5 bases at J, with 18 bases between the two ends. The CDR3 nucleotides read TGTGCCAGCAGTCCTCGAGGGGAAGGGGTCGAGACCCAGTACTTC. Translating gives CASSPRGEGVETQYF.

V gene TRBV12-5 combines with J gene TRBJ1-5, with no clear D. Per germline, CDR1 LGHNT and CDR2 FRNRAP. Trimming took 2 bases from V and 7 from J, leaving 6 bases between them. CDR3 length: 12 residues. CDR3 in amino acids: CASGLFAQPQHF. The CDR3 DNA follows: TGTGCTAGTGGTTTGTTTGCCCAGCCCCAGCATTTT.

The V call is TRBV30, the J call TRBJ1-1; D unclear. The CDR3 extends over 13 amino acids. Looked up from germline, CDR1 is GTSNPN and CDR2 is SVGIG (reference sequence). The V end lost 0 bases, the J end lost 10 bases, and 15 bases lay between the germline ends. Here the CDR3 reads CAWSVGGFEGAFF. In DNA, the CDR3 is TGTGCCTGGAGTGTAGGAGGGTTCGAAGGAGCTTTCTTT.

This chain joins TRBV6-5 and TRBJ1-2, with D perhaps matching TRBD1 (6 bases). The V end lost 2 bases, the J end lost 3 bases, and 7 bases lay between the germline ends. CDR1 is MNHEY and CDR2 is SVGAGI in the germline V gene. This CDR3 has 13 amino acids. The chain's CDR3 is CASSYGQYYGYTF. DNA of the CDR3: TGTGCCAGCAGTTACGGACAGTACTATGGCTACACCTTC.

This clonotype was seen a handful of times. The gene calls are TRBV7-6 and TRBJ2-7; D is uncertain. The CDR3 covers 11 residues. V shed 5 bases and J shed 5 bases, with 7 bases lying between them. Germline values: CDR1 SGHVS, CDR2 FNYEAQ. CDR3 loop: CASSTDDEQYF. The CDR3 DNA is TGTGCCAGCAGCACCGACGACGAGCAGTACTTC.

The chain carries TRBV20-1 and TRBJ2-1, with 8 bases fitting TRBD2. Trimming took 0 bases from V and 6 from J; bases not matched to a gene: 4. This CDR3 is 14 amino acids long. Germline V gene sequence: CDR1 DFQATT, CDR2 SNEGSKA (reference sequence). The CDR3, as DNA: TGCAGTGCTAGAGATAGGCGGGGGGTCAATGAGCAGTTCTTC. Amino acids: CSARDRRGVNEQFF.

Here the CDR3 DNA reads TGTGCCAGCAGCTTAAACCGGGAGGGAGGGAGCACAGATACGCAGTATTTT. Amino acid sequence: CASSLNREGGSTDTQYF. The V call is TRBV7-3, the J call TRBJ2-3; 8 bases agree with TRBD2. The CDR3 spans 17 residues. J was trimmed by 0 bases and V by 1 base; bases with no gene match: 6. Germline lookup yields CDR1 SGHTA and CDR2 FQGTGA.